The clone carrying this TCR beta chain appeared once. Its antigen is still unknown. TCRdb's table, derived via immunoSEQ multiplex PCR, lists solely in-frame clones and lacks some. The sample has more than 300,000 clones, 80% to 90% seen once; the top ten hold around 0.8%. This entry comes from a study of cytomegalovirus exposure and HLA in healthy donors. Findings of the study overall: Testing in vitro showed three CMV-associated chains specific for CMV antigens.

V was clipped by 6 bases and J by 3 bases, with 22 bases between them. This CDR3 region has 17 residues. The germline gives CDR1 MDHEN, CDR2 SYDVKM. The chain uses TRBV28 and TRBJ2-3; tentative D call: TRBD2 (6 bases). Sequencing was done on a sample of PBMCs. This receptor was identified in a woman in her late teens or twenties in good health and CMV-seronegative. CDR3 amino acids: CASRKGLGGRRTDTQYF. Here the CDR3 DNA reads TGTGCCAGCAGGAAAGGGTTGGGGGGAAGACGTACAGATACGCAGTATTTT.